The T cell receptor (beta chain) under discussion was sequenced for a study of CD8+ T cells in alopecia areata. Whole-study results and caveats: Uncertainty about whether baseline CD8+ expansion is linked to response remains, with one nonresponder. In scalp samples, resident alphabeta T cells of normal skin are also sequenced.

A word on this clone: The antigen is not known.

RNA, once extracted, was reverse transcribed into cDNA for use as the sequencing template. Here immunoSEQ multiplex PCR was the method, and the copy in TCRdb shows in-frame clones only, minus some. The profile covers approximately 110,000 clones, with less than 70% appearing a single time and approximately 3.6% taken by the ten largest. Stated treatment: oral pan-JAK inhibitor, 5-10 mg twice daily. The sorting of PBMCs gave CD4+ and CD8+ T cells. V was cut by 4 bases and J by 4 bases, with 19 bases left in between. The germline gives CDR1 SGHTA, CDR2 FQGNSA. The CDR3 consists of 16 residues. This chain joins TRBV7-2 and TRBJ1-2; D might be TRBD1 (6 bases). Here the sequenced sample was CD4+ T cells sorted from blood, taken at week 24, from a patient treated with tofacitinib. The source is a human donor with alopecia areata. This CDR3 reads CASSSPLWGLGYGYTF. The CDR3, as DNA: TGTGCCAGCAGCTCCCCTTTGTGGGGGCTAGGCTATGGCTACACCTTC.